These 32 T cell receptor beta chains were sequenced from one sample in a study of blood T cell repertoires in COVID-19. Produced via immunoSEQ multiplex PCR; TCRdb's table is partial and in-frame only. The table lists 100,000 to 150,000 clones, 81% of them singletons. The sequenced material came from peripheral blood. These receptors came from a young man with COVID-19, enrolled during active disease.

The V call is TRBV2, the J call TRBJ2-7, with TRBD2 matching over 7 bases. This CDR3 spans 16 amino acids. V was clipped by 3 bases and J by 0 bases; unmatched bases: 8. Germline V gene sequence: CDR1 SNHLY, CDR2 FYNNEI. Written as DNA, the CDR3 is TGTGCCAGCAGTGACATACTAGCGTTCCGCTCCTACGAGCAGTACTTC. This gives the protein CASSDILAFRSYEQYF.

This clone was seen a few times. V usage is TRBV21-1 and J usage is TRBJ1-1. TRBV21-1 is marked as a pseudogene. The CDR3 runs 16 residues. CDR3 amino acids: CASSRRGVFVNTEAFF. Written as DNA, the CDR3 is TGTGCCAGCAGCCGACGGGGGGTATTTGTGAACACTGAAGCTTTCTTT.

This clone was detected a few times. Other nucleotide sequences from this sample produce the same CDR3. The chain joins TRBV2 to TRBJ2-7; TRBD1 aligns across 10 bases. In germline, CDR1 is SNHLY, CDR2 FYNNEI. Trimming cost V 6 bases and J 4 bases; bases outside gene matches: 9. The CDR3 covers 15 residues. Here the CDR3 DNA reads TGTGCCAGCAGCGATAATCGGGACAGGGGTTACGAGCAGTACTTC. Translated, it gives CASSDNRDRGYEQYF.

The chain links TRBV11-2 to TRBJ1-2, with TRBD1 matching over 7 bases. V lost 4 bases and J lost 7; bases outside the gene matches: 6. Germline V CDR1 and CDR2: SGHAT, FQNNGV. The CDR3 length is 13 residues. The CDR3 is CASSSTGISGYTF. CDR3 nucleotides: TGTGCCAGCAGCTCGACAGGGATCTCTGGCTACACCTTC.

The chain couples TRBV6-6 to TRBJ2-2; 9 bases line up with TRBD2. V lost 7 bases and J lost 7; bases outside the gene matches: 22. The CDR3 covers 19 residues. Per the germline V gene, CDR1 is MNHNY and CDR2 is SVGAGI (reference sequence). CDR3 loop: CASTRTTISGRKNGGELFF. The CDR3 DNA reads TGTGCCAGCACTCGCACCACCATTAGCGGGAGAAAAAATGGCGGGGAGCTGTTTTTT.

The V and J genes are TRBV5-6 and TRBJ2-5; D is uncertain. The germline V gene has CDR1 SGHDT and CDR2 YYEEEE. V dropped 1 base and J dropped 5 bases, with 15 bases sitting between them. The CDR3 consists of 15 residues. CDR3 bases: TGTGCCAGCAGCTTGTTGCAACCTCGGCGGGAGACCCAGTACTTC. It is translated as CASSLLQPRRETQYF.

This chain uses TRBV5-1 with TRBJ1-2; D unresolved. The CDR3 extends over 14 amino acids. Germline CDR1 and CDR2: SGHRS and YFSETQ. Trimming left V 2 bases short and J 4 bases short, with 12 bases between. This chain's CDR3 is CASSLSQEGYGYTF. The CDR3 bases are TGCGCCAGCAGCTTAAGTCAGGAAGGCTATGGCTACACCTTC.

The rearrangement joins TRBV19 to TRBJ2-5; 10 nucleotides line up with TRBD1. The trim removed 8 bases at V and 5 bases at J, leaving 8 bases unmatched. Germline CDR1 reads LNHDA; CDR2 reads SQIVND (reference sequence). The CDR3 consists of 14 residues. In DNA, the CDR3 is TGTGCCAGTGGGGGGACAGGGGACAGGGAGACCCAGTACTTC. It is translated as CASGGTGDRETQYF. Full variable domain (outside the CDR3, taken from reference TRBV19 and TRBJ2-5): DGGITQSPKYLFRKEGQNVTLSCEQNLNHDAMYWYRQDPGQGLRLIYYSQIVNDFQKGDIAEGYSVSREKKESFPLTVTSAQKNPTAFYLCASGGTGDRETQYFGPGTRLLVL.

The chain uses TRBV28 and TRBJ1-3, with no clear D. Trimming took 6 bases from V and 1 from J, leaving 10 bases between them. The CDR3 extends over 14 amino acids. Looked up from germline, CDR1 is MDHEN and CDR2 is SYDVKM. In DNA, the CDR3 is TGTGCCAGCAGCGCGGGAGGGTCTGGAAACACCATATATTTT. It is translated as CASSAGGSGNTIYF.

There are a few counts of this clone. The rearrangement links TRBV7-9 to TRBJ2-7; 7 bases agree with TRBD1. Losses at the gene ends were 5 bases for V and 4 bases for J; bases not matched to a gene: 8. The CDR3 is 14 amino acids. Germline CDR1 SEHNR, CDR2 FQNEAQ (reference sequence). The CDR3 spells CASSTRDREYEQYF. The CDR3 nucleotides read TGTGCCAGCAGCACCCGGGACAGAGAATACGAGCAGTACTTC.

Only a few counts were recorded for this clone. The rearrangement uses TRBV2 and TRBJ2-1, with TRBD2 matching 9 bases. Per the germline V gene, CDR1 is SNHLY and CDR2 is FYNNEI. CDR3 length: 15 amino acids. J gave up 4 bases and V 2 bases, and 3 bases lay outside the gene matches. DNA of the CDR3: TGTGCCAGCAGTGAAAGGCGGGGGGGGTACAATGAGCAGTTCTTC. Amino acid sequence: CASSERRGGYNEQFF. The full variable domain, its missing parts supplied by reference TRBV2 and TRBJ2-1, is EPEVTQTPSHQVTQMGQEVILRCVPISNHLYFYWYRQILGQKVEFLVSFYNNEISEKSEIFDDQFSVERPDGSNFTLKIRSTKLEDSAMYFCASSERRGGYNEQFFGPGTRLTVL.

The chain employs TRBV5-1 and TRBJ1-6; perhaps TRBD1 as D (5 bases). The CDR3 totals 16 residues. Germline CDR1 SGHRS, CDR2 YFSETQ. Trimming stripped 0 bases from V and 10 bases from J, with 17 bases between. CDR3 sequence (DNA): TGCGCCAGCAGCTTGGAGGGGCAGGCGTCACGATCACCCCTCCACTTT. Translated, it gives CASSLEGQASRSPLHF.

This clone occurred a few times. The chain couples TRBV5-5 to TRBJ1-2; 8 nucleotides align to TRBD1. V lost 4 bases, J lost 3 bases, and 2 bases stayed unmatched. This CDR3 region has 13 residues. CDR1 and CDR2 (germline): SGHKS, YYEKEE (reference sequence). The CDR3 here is CASSVQGDYGYTF. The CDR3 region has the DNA TGTGCCAGCAGCGTACAGGGGGACTATGGCTACACCTTC.

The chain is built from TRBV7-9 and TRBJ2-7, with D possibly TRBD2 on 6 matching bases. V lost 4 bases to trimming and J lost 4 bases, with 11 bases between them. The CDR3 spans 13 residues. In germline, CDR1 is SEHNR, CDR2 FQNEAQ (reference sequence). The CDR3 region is CASSSGVRYEQYF. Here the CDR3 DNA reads TGTGCCAGCAGCTCGGGAGTCAGGTACGAGCAGTACTTC. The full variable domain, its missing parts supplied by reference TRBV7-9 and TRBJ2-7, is DTGVSQNPRHKITKRGQNVTFRCDPISEHNRLYWYRQTLGQGPEFLTYFQNEAQLEKSRLLSDRFSAERPKGSFSTLEIQRTEQGDSAMYLCASSSGVRYEQYFGPGTRLTVT.

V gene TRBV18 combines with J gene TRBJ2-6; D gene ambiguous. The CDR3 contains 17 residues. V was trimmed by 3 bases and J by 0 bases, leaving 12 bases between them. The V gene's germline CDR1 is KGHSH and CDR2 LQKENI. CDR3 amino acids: CASSPQPGNSGANVLTF. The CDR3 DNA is TGTGCCAGCTCACCCCAACCCGGTAACTCTGGGGCCAACGTCCTGACTTTC. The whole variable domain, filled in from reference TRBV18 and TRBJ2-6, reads NAGVMQNPRHLVRRRGQEARLRCSPMKGHSHVYWYRQLPEEGLKFMVYLQKENIIDESGMPKERFSAEFPKEGPSILRIQQVVRGDSAAYFCASSPQPGNSGANVLTFGAGSRLTVL.

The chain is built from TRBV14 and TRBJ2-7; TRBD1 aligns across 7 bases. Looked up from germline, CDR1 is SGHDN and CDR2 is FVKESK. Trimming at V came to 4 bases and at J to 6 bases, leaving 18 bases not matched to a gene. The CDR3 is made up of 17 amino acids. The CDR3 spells CASSPRLKTGITSEQYF. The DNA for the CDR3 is TGTGCCAGCAGCCCGCGTTTAAAGACAGGGATTACTAGCGAGCAGTACTTC.

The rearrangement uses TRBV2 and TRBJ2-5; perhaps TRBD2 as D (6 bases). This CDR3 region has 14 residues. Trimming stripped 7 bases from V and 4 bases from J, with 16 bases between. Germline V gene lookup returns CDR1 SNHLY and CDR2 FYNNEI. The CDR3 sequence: CASITEPGVETQYF. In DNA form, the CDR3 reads TGTGCCAGCATAACAGAACCGGGGGTAGAGACCCAGTACTTC.

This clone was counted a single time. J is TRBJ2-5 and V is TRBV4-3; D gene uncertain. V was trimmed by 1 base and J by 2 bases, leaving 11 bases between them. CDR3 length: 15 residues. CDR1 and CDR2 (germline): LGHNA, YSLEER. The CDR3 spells CASSQGLSGQETQYF. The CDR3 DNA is TGCGCCAGCAGCCAAGGTCTCAGTGGTCAAGAGACCCAGTACTTC.

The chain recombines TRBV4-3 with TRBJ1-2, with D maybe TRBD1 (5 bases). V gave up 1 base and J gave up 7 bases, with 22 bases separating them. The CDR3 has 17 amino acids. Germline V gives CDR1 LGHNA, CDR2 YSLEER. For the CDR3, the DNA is TGCGCCAGCAGCCAAGCGTTCGGTCCGGTCACAAGGGGTGGCTACACCTTC. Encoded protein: CASSQAFGPVTRGGYTF.

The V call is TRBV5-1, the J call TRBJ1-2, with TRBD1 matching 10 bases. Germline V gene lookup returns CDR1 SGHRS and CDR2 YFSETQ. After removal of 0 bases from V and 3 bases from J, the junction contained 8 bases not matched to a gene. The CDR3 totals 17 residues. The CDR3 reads CASSLGQGATTDYGYTF. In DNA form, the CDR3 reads TGCGCCAGCAGCTTGGGACAGGGGGCCACGACTGACTATGGCTACACCTTC.

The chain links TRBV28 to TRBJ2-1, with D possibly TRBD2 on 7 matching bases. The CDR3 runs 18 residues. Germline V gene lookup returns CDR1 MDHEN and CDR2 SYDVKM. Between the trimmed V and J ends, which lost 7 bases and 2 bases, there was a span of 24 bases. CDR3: CASKKRQWGGGTYNEQFF. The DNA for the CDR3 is TGTGCCAGCAAAAAGCGACAATGGGGGGGCGGGACCTACAATGAGCAGTTCTTC.

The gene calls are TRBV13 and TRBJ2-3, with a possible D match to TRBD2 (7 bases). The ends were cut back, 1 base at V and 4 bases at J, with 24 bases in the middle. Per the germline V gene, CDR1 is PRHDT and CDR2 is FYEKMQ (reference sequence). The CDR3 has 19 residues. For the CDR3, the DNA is TGTGCCAGCAGCTTAGCTCCATTTAGGGGGGGCTCGGACTCAGATACGCAGTATTTT. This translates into CASSLAPFRGGSDSDTQYF.

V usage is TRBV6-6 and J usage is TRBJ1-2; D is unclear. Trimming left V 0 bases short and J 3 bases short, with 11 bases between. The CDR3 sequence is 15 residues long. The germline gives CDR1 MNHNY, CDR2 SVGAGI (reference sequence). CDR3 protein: CASSYSRYGDYGYTF. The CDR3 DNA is TGTGCCAGCAGTTACTCAAGGTACGGAGACTATGGCTACACCTTC.

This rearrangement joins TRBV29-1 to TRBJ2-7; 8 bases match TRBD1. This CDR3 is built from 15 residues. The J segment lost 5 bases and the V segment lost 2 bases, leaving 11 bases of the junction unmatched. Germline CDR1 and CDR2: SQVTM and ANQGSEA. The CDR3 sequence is CSVELLDRAANEQYF. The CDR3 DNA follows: TGCAGCGTTGAACTACTGGACAGGGCCGCTAACGAGCAGTACTTC.

CDR3 sequence: CASSVDSGDGYTF. CDR3 bases: TGTGCCAGCAGCGTGGACAGCGGAGATGGCTACACCTTC. This chain uses TRBV9 with TRBJ1-2; TRBD1 might be the D (6 bases). The V end was cut by 2 bases, the J end by 6 bases, with 11 bases between. The CDR3 has 13 amino acids. The germline V gene has CDR1 SGDLS and CDR2 YYNGEE.

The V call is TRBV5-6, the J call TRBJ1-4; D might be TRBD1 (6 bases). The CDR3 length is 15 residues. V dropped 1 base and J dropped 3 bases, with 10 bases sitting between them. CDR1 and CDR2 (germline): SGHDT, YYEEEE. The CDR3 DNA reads TGTGCCAGCAGCTTGCAGGGGACGGCTAATGAAAAACTGTTTTTT. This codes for CASSLQGTANEKLFF.

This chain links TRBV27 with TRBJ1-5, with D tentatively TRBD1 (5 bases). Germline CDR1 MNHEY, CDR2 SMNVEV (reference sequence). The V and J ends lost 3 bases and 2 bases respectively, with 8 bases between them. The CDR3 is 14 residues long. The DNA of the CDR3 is TGTGCCAGCAGTTTCCTAGGGGGCAATCAGCCCCAGCATTTT. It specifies CASSFLGGNQPQHF.

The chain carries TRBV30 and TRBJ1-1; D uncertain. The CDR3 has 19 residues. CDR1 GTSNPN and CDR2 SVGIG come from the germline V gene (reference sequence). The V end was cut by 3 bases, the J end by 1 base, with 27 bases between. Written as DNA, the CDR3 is TGTGCCTGGAGCCACCAGGTAGGTGGTTCGCCCCTGCGGAACACTGAAGCTTTCTTT. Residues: CAWSHQVGGSPLRNTEAFF.

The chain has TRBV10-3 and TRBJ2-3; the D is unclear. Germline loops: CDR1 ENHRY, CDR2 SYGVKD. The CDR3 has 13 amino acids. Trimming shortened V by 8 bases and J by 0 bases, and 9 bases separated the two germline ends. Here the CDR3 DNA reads TGTGCCATCTCCAGACTTAGCACAGATACGCAGTATTTT. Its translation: CAISRLSTDTQYF.

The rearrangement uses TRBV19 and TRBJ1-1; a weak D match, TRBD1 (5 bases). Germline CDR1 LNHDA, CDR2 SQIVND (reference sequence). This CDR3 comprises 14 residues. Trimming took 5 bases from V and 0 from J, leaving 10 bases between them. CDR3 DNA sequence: TGTGCCAGTAGTCCGGAGGGGATGAACACTGAAGCTTTCTTT. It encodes CASSPEGMNTEAFF.

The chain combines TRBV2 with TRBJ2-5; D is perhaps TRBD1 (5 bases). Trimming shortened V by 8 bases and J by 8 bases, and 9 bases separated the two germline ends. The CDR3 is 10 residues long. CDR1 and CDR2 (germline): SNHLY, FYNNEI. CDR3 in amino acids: CASGDSTQYF. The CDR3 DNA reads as TGTGCCAGCGGAGACAGTACCCAGTACTTC.

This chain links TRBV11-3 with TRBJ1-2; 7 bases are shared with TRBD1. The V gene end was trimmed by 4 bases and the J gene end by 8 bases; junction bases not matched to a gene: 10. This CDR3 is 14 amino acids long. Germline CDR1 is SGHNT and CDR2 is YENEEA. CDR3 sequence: CASSSTGVIGGYTF. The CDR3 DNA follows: TGTGCCAGCAGCTCCACAGGGGTGATTGGCGGCTACACCTTC.